This T cell receptor beta chain stems from a study of shared clonotypes between healthy human individuals. CDR1 and CDR2 from the germline V gene are ENHRY and SYGVKD. CDR3 size: 13 residues. V lost 6 bases and J lost 4, with 12 bases in between. Generated by immunoSEQ multiplex PCR, the TCRdb table keeps only in-frame clones and is missing some. The repertoire holds about 2.4 million clones, with under 95% as singletons. The TCR was taken from a man aged 18 to 30 in good health. Some clones in this sample may be carry-over from other donors' samples. The sequencing input was naive CD4+ T cells from PBMCs. The subset denotes: CD45RA+ positively selected. The chain links TRBV10-3 to TRBJ1-2; D might be TRBD1 (5 bases). As DNA, the CDR3 is TGTGCCATCAGCGGACGGGGCGCCTATGGCTACACCTTC. It encodes CAISGRGAYGYTF.